This T cell receptor beta chain emerged from a study of technical replicates of blood from a few donors. Germline loops: CDR1 MNHNS, CDR2 SASEGT. The V gene lost 4 bases and the J gene lost 3 bases, with 13 bases spanning the gap. The CDR3 has 15 amino acids. The assay was immunoSEQ multiplex PCR, and TCRdb's table has in-frame clones only and misses some. The data hold about 75,000 clones, with 95% to 98% observed a single time. Sequenced material: T cells isolated from PBMCs. The receptor was isolated from a human donor in good health. The rearrangement links TRBV6-1 to TRBJ2-1; no definite D call. CDR3 amino acids: CASSVESGGYNEQFF. DNA of the CDR3: TGTGCCAGCAGTGTAGAGTCTGGCGGCTACAATGAGCAGTTCTTC.